Listed here are 5 T cell receptor beta chains from one sample, sequenced in a study of shared T cell receptors in the human thymus. TCRdb's copy holds only in-frame clones and misses some; the assay was immunoSEQ multiplex PCR. The sample carries about 660,000 clones, roughly 90% recorded once. This same sample was also part of a study on human thymus T cells.

Material for sequencing was thymocytes. The receptors originated from a boy younger than two with a congenital heart defect.

V gene TRBV6-5 combines with J gene TRBJ2-2, with TRBD2 matching 9 bases. The CDR3 is 14 amino acids. The J segment lost 6 bases and the V segment lost 6 bases, leaving 5 bases of the junction unmatched. Germline-derived CDR1 and CDR2 are MNHEY and SVGAGI. The CDR3 region has the DNA TGTGCCAGCAGCCGACTAGCGGCGGCCGGGGAGCTGTTTTTT. Its protein product is CASSRLAAAGELFF.

The V gene is TRBV5-1, the J gene TRBJ2-3, with D possibly matching TRBD1 (5 bases). V was pared by 4 bases and J by 1 base, with 13 bases between. The CDR3 is 15 residues long. From germline, CDR1 is SGHRS and CDR2 YFSETQ. CDR3 sequence (DNA): TGCGCCAGCAGCGACCCTACCAGGGGCACAGATACGCAGTATTTT. This sequence encodes CASSDPTRGTDTQYF.

This chain connects TRBV7-2 to TRBJ2-7, with D perhaps TRBD1 (6 bases). With 1 base removed from V and 3 bases from J, the gap between germline ends came to 16 bases. Germline CDR1 reads SGHTA; CDR2 reads FQGNSA. The CDR3 consists of 16 residues. CDR3 DNA: TGTGCCAGCAGCTTAGGAACAGGTCAGGGGATCTACGAGCAGTACTTC. The encoded protein is CASSLGTGQGIYEQYF.

The V gene is TRBV23-1, the J gene TRBJ2-7; 7 bases fit TRBD2. TRBV23-1 is reported as an ORF; its role is uncertain. This CDR3 comprises 17 residues. The V gene end was trimmed by 7 bases and the J gene end by 2 bases; junction bases not matched to a gene: 17. CDR3 loop: CASTPPGGGRRAYEQYF. The CDR3 DNA follows: TGCGCCAGCACTCCCCCGGGGGGTGGGAGAAGGGCCTACGAGCAGTACTTC.

Only a few counts were recorded for this clone. The chain's CDR3 is CASSPSSPGTGAGTEAFF. DNA for the CDR3: TGTGCCAGCTCACCCTCAAGTCCCGGGACAGGGGCGGGCACTGAAGCTTTCTTT. V gene TRBV18 combines with J gene TRBJ1-1; 10 positions agree with TRBD1. Per germline, CDR1 KGHSH and CDR2 LQKENI. J lost 4 bases, V lost 3 bases, and 14 bases had no gene match. This CDR3 comprises 18 residues.